Presented here are 18 T cell receptor beta chains from one specimen sequenced in a study of blood T cell repertoires in COVID-19. Repertoires were generated with immunoSEQ multiplex PCR, while TCRdb's copy carries only in-frame clones and drops some. Of some 240,000 clones listed, roughly 81% are singletons. The sample taken for sequencing was PBMCs or T cells enriched from blood (not recorded which). These receptors originate from a woman aged 45-65 years who had been exposed to COVID-19.

The chain is built from TRBV3-1 (or the pseudogene TRBV3-2) and TRBJ1-1; 8 bases are a match to TRBD1. The trim removed 5 bases at V and 5 bases at J, leaving 7 bases unmatched. Germline loops: CDR1 LGHDT, CDR2 YNNKEL (reference sequence). The CDR3 consists of 14 residues. The CDR3 DNA follows: TGTGCCAGCAGCTTCCGGACAGGGAAGACTGAAGCTTTCTTT. Its translation is CASSFRTGKTEAFF.

The gene calls are TRBV2 and TRBJ1-6; weak D call: TRBD1 (5 bases). V dropped 8 bases and J dropped 10 bases, with 21 bases sitting between them. The CDR3 has 15 amino acids. Germline V gene sequence: CDR1 SNHLY, CDR2 FYNNEI. This chain's CDR3 is CASHVGAAGLSPLHF. The CDR3 DNA reads as TGTGCCAGCCACGTCGGCGCGGCAGGGTTATCACCCCTCCACTTT.

The chain carries TRBV28 and TRBJ1-3; a possible D gene is TRBD1 (5 bases). CDR3 length: 16 residues. Per the germline V gene, CDR1 is MDHEN and CDR2 is SYDVKM. V was trimmed by 3 bases and J by 4 bases, leaving 16 bases between them. CDR3 bases: TGTGCCAGCAGTTTTGGACCGACCCCAGGGGGAAACACCATATATTTT. The encoded protein is CASSFGPTPGGNTIYF.

The CDR3 region is CSASFGGPWDQPQHF. CDR3 nucleotides: TGCAGTGCTAGTTTCGGGGGGCCGTGGGATCAGCCCCAGCATTTT. The chain recombines TRBV20-1 with TRBJ1-5; a possible D gene is TRBD1 (6 bases). Germline CDR1 reads DFQATT; CDR2 reads SNEGSKA (reference sequence). V was cut by 3 bases and J by 5 bases, with 17 bases left in between. The CDR3 has 15 residues.

In regard to this clone: The same CDR3 can be traced to other DNA sequences in this sample. The CDR3 bases are TGCAGCGTCTACCCTGAAGCTTTCTTT. It specifies CSVYPEAFF. The J gene is TRBJ1-1, the V gene TRBV29-1; D is undetermined. CDR3 length: 9 amino acids. CDR1 is SQVTM, CDR2 ANQGSEA, per germline. Trimming cost V 6 bases and J 6 bases, with 5 bases left between them.

This clone was found once. CDR3 sequence: CASSLSEVTEAFF. The CDR3 DNA reads as TGTGCCAGCAGCTTATCTGAGGTAACTGAAGCTTTCTTT. The chain recombines TRBV7-6 with TRBJ1-1; no definite D call. In germline, CDR1 is SGHVS, CDR2 FNYEAQ. Trimming stripped 2 bases from V and 5 bases from J, with 9 bases between. This CDR3 has 13 amino acids.

The V gene is TRBV5-6, the J gene TRBJ2-5; 8 bases agree with TRBD2. Germline CDR1 SGHDT, CDR2 YYEEEE. The CDR3 contains 15 residues. V dropped 1 base and J dropped 5; count of bases not matched to a gene: 7. CDR3 coding DNA: TGTGCCAGCAGCTTGAACGGGGGGGCCGGGGAGACCCAGTACTTC. As protein: CASSLNGGAGETQYF.

J is TRBJ2-7 and V is TRBV11-2; 8 bases fit TRBD1. The CDR3 sequence is 11 residues long. CDR1 SGHAT and CDR2 FQNNGV come from the germline V gene. V dropped 7 bases and J dropped 5; count of bases not matched to a gene: 1. CDR3 residues: CASTGGDEQYF. The DNA of the CDR3 is TGTGCCAGCACAGGGGGCGACGAGCAGTACTTC. The full variable domain, with the rest looked up from reference TRBV11-2 and TRBJ2-7, is EAGVAQSPRYKIIEKRQSVAFWCNPISGHATLYWYQQILGQGPKLLIQFQNNGVVDDSQLPKDRFSAERLKGVDSTLKIQPAKLEDSAVYLCASTGGDEQYFGPGTRLTVT.

A few counts support this clone. This rearrangement joins TRBV19 to TRBJ1-6; 8 bases are shared with TRBD1. This CDR3 has 15 amino acids. CDR1 and CDR2 from the germline V gene are LNHDA and SQIVND (reference sequence). The trim removed 3 bases at V and 5 bases at J, leaving 3 bases unmatched. The CDR3 protein is CASSMTGVDNSPLHF. The CDR3 DNA reads as TGTGCCAGTAGTATGACAGGGGTGGATAATTCACCCCTCCACTTT.

The chain carries TRBV13 and TRBJ2-2, with 8 bases matching TRBD2. Germline V gene sequence: CDR1 PRHDT, CDR2 FYEKMQ (reference sequence). The CDR3 totals 16 residues. With 5 bases clipped from V and 5 bases from J, the junction kept 10 bases outside the gene matches. CDR3 DNA: TGTGCCAGCAGCCCCGGGGGGGCGGCTGGGACCGGGGAGCTGTTTTTT. It encodes CASSPGGAAGTGELFF. The variable domain in full, completed from reference TRBV13 and TRBJ2-2, reads AAGVIQSPRHLIKEKRETATLKCYPIPRHDTVYWYQQGPGQDPQFLISFYEKMQSDKGSIPDRFSAQQFSDYHSELNMSSLELGDSALYFCASSPGGAAGTGELFFGEGSRLTVL.

The chain couples TRBV10-2 to TRBJ1-5; the D is unclear. The germline V and J ends were trimmed by 0 bases and 7 bases, with 7 bases remaining between them. This CDR3 is built from 13 residues. Looked up from germline, CDR1 is WSHSY and CDR2 is SAAADI. The CDR3 DNA sequence: TGCGCCAGCAGTGAGTCTAAGCGGCAGCCCCAGCATTTT. Encoded protein: CASSESKRQPQHF.

This clone showed up just a few times. This chain connects TRBV28 to TRBJ1-1; 9 bases are a match to TRBD1. V was pared by 6 bases and J by 5 bases, with 13 bases of the junction left unmatched. The V gene's germline CDR1 is MDHEN and CDR2 SYDVKM. The CDR3 runs to 16 residues. CDR3 amino acids: CASSRLTGTGRTEAFF. CDR3 DNA: TGTGCCAGCAGCCGTCTGACCGGGACAGGGCGTACTGAAGCTTTCTTT.

This chain uses TRBV18 with TRBJ1-4; possible D gene TRBD1, 6 bases. This CDR3 contains 15 residues. V shed 3 bases and J shed 7 bases, with 15 bases lying between them. From germline, CDR1 is KGHSH and CDR2 LQKENI. The CDR3 nucleotides read TGTGCCAGCTCACCGAACAGGGAGAGTGGTGAAAAACTGTTTTTT. It encodes CASSPNRESGEKLFF.

This clone has a single count. The J gene is TRBJ1-2, the V gene TRBV6-1, with D possibly being TRBD1 (5 bases). V lost 6 bases and J lost 2, with 13 bases in between. The CDR3 runs to 14 residues. Germline lookup yields CDR1 MNHNS and CDR2 SASEGT. CDR3 DNA sequence: TGTGCCAGCAGCAAGACAGTAGAGAACTATGGCTACACCTTC. Encoded protein: CASSKTVENYGYTF.

This chain uses TRBV5-5 with TRBJ1-5; D is unresolved. Per the germline V gene, CDR1 is SGHKS and CDR2 is YYEKEE (reference sequence). The CDR3 is 17 residues long. Trimming shortened V by 0 bases and J by 4 bases, and 17 bases separated the two germline ends. The CDR3 loop reads CASSLAVGSGSNQPQHF. CDR3 DNA: TGTGCCAGCAGCTTGGCCGTTGGATCGGGATCTAATCAGCCCCAGCATTTT.

The J gene is TRBJ2-1, the V gene TRBV11-2, with TRBD1 matching 9 bases. The junction had 10 bases not matched to a gene; V was cut back by 3 bases and J by 13 bases. This CDR3 contains 14 residues. Germline CDR1 and CDR2: SGHAT and FQNNGV. The chain's CDR3 is CASSLGTGMHLQFF. CDR3 DNA sequence: TGTGCCAGCAGCTTGGGGACAGGGATGCATTTACAGTTCTTC.

The V and J genes are TRBV5-5 and TRBJ1-1, with 7 positions matching TRBD1. Per germline, CDR1 SGHKS and CDR2 YYEKEE (reference sequence). The trim removed 2 bases at V and 2 bases at J, leaving 6 bases unmatched. This CDR3 is built from 15 residues. CDR3 amino acids: CASSLGGTANTEAFF. CDR3 DNA: TGTGCCAGCAGCTTAGGCGGGACAGCTAACACTGAAGCTTTCTTT.

CDR3 DNA: TGTGCCACCAGCAGAGGAACTAGCGGGGGGTCCCAAGAGACCCAGTACTTC. Translating gives CATSRGTSGGSQETQYF. The V and J genes are TRBV15 and TRBJ2-5; 12 positions agree with TRBD2. Germline assignment: CDR1 LNHNV and CDR2 YYDKDF (reference sequence). Unmatched junction bases numbered 4, after V lost 1 base and J lost 1 base. This CDR3 spans 17 amino acids.